One sample yielded the 8 T cell receptor beta chains listed below, sequenced in a study of blood T cell repertoires in COVID-19. Sequencing was performed with immunoSEQ multiplex PCR; in TCRdb, only in-frame clones are kept and a portion is missing. The table lists 100,000 to 150,000 clones, almost 70% of them singletons. What was sequenced was peripheral blood. The receptor set was obtained from an older woman with acute or convalescent COVID-19.

V usage is TRBV27 and J usage is TRBJ2-1, with D maybe TRBD2 (5 bases). The germline V and J ends were trimmed by 3 bases and 7 bases, with 10 bases remaining between them. CDR3 size: 13 residues. Germline V gene lookup returns CDR1 MNHEY and CDR2 SMNVEV (reference sequence). The CDR3 coding sequence is TGTGCCAGCAGTTTGAGGGAAGGGAATGAGCAGTTCTTC. It translates to CASSLREGNEQFF.

The chain joins TRBV6-2 or TRBV6-3 to TRBJ1-1; TRBD1 matches 8 bases. V trimming: 0 bases; J trimming: 4 bases; junction bases outside the gene matches: 10. Germline V gene sequence: CDR1 MNHEY, CDR2 SVGEGT. This CDR3 spans 17 amino acids. CDR3 sequence (DNA): TGTGCCAGCAGTTACTCCGCCGACAGGGGCCGGCGCACTGAAGCTTTCTTT. As protein: CASSYSADRGRRTEAFF.

This chain uses TRBV11-2 with TRBJ2-7; 7 bases are a match to TRBD1. V lost 5 bases, J lost 6 bases, and 13 bases stayed unmatched. Germline V lookup: CDR1 SGHAT, CDR2 FQNNGV. The CDR3 has 15 amino acids. The CDR3 DNA reads TGTGCCAGCAGCCCTACCGGGACAGTGTCGGGCGAGCAGTACTTC. Protein product: CASSPTGTVSGEQYF.

Written as DNA, the CDR3 is TGTGCCTGGAGTTCCGGGATTCGGGAGACCCAGTACTTC. Translated: CAWSSGIRETQYF. The chain couples TRBV30 to TRBJ2-5; maybe TRBD2 (5 bases). There are 13 residues in the CDR3. The germline CDR1 and CDR2 sequences are GTSNPN and SVGIG (reference sequence). Trimming took 2 bases from V and 5 from J, leaving 12 bases between them.

J is TRBJ2-3 and V is TRBV4-2; D is undetermined. Trimming stripped 4 bases from V and 0 bases from J, with 11 bases between. The CDR3 covers 15 residues. Germline assignment: CDR1 LGHNA and CDR2 YNFKEQ. The CDR3 reads CASSPNLGSTDTQYF. CDR3 sequence (DNA): TGTGCCAGCAGCCCGAACCTCGGGAGCACAGATACGCAGTATTTT.

The table lists this clone with a few counts. The chain links TRBV19 to TRBJ2-7, with a tentative D call TRBD1 (5 bases). From germline, CDR1 is LNHDA and CDR2 SQIVND (reference sequence). The length of the CDR3 is 16 residues. Trimming stripped 4 bases from V and 5 bases from J, with 21 bases between. CDR3 DNA: TGTGCCAGTAGTACCCCATGGGGCGCATCGAAGAACGAGCAGTACTTC. Its protein is CASSTPWGASKNEQYF. The whole variable domain, remainder taken from reference TRBV19 and TRBJ2-7, is DGGITQSPKYLFRKEGQNVTLSCEQNLNHDAMYWYRQDPGQGLRLIYYSQIVNDFQKGDIAEGYSVSREKKESFPLTVTSAQKNPTAFYLCASSTPWGASKNEQYFGPGTRLTVT.

This clone was observed many times. Other DNA sequences of this sample code for an identical CDR3. The V call is TRBV6-1, the J call TRBJ2-1; D is possibly TRBD1 (6 bases). V lost 3 bases and J lost 0, with 9 bases in between. Per the germline V gene, CDR1 is MNHNS and CDR2 is SASEGT. This CDR3 region has 15 residues. CDR3 region: CASSDRGSSYNEQFF. CDR3 DNA sequence: TGTGCCAGCAGTGATAGGGGGTCCTCCTACAATGAGCAGTTCTTC.

This clone came up a few times. This chain links TRBV4-3 with TRBJ2-1; 10 bases map to TRBD2. The V gene's germline CDR1 is LGHNA and CDR2 YSLEER. Germline trimming cut 2 bases from V and 13 bases from J; bases unmatched to any gene: 8. The CDR3 is made up of 14 amino acids. The CDR3 reads CASSQKIAGGHQFF. DNA of the CDR3: TGCGCCAGCAGCCAAAAAATAGCGGGGGGCCATCAGTTCTTC.